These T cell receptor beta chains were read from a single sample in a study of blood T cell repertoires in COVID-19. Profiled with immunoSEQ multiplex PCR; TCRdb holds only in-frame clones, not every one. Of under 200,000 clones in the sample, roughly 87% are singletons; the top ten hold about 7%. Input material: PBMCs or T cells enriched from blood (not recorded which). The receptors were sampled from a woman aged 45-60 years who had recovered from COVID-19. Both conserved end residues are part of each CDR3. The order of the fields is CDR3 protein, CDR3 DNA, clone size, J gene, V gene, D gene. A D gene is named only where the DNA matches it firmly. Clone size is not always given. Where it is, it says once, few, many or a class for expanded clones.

CDR3aa: CASSTRGGRDEQFF
CDR3nt: TGTGCCAGCTCCACACGCGGGGGGCGTGATGAGCAGTTCTTC
abundance: once
j_gene: TRBJ2-1
v_gene: TRBV18
d_gene: TRBD2

CDR3aa: CSVLDGLNNEQFF
CDR3nt: TGCAGCGTTCTGGACGGACTAAACAATGAGCAGTTCTTC
abundance: NA
j_gene: TRBJ2-1
v_gene: TRBV29-1
d_gene: NA

CDR3aa: CAWSVGGQDYEQYF
CDR3nt: TGTGCCTGGAGTGTAGGCGGACAGGATTACGAGCAGTACTTC
abundance: few
j_gene: TRBJ2-7
v_gene: TRBV30
d_gene: TRBD1

CDR3aa: CAITGDGYTF
CDR3nt: TGTGCCATCACAGGGGATGGCTACACCTTC
abundance: NA
j_gene: TRBJ1-2
v_gene: TRBV25-1
d_gene: TRBD1

CDR3aa: CASSHRAGGLSNQPQHF
CDR3nt: TGTGCCAGCAGTCACCGAGCGGGGGGACTTAGCAATCAGCCCCAGCATTTT
abundance: once
j_gene: TRBJ1-5
v_gene: TRBV6-6
d_gene: NA

CDR3aa: CASSPTGVQETQYF
CDR3nt: TGTGCCAGCTCACCGACAGGCGTCCAAGAGACCCAGTACTTC
abundance: NA
j_gene: TRBJ2-5
v_gene: TRBV18
d_gene: NA

CDR3aa: CAEDSGGEQFF
CDR3nt: TGTGCCGAAGATTCAGGGGGAGAGCAGTTCTTC
abundance: NA
j_gene: TRBJ2-1
v_gene: TRBV2
d_gene: TRBD1

CDR3aa: CASSSLSSTPYGYTF
CDR3nt: TGTGCCAGCAGCTCACTCTCTTCTACGCCCTATGGCTACACCTTC
abundance: NA
j_gene: TRBJ1-2
v_gene: TRBV11-2
d_gene: NA

CDR3aa: CASSLGEGAATEAFF
CDR3nt: TGTGCCAGCAGCTTAGGTGAGGGGGCGGCCACTGAAGCTTTCTTT
abundance: NA
j_gene: TRBJ1-1
v_gene: TRBV11-3
d_gene: TRBD1

CDR3aa: CASSPDRQRGGYTF
CDR3nt: TGTGCCAGTAGTCCGGACCGGCAAAGGGGTGGCTACACCTTC
abundance: NA
j_gene: TRBJ1-2
v_gene: TRBV19
d_gene: NA

CDR3aa: CASSLAILALGVDTQYF
CDR3nt: TGTGCCAGCAGCTTAGCGATCCTAGCGCTGGGGGTAGATACGCAGTATTTT
abundance: NA
j_gene: TRBJ2-3
v_gene: TRBV7-2
d_gene: NA

CDR3aa: CAWSTGTGVYEQYF
CDR3nt: TGTGCCTGGAGCACCGGGACAGGGGTCTACGAGCAGTACTTC
abundance: once
j_gene: TRBJ2-7
v_gene: TRBV30
d_gene: TRBD1

CDR3aa: CASSLRGSYEQYF
CDR3nt: TGTGCCAGCAGCCTTCGGGGGTCCTACGAGCAGTACTTC
abundance: NA
j_gene: TRBJ2-7
v_gene: TRBV3-1/TRBV3-2
d_gene: NA

CDR3aa: CASSTLPSGFSSYNEQFF
CDR3nt: TGTGCCAGCAGCACGCTTCCTAGCGGCTTCAGCTCCTACAATGAGCAGTTCTTC
abundance: NA
j_gene: TRBJ2-1
v_gene: TRBV7-2
d_gene: TRBD2

CDR3aa: CASSLQGVGEAFF
CDR3nt: TGTGCCAGCAGTTTACAAGGGGTGGGTGAAGCTTTCTTT
abundance: NA
j_gene: TRBJ1-1
v_gene: TRBV27
d_gene: NA

CDR3aa: CASSLLGSNSPLHF
CDR3nt: TGTGCCAGCAGTTTGTTAGGGAGTAATTCACCCCTCCACTTT
abundance: NA
j_gene: TRBJ1-6
v_gene: TRBV27
d_gene: NA

CDR3aa: CASSPTGAYEQYF
CDR3nt: TGCGCCAGCAGCCCGACAGGAGCCTACGAGCAGTACTTC
abundance: NA
j_gene: TRBJ2-7
v_gene: TRBV5-1
d_gene: NA

CDR3aa: CASTAMPGTEAFF
CDR3nt: TGTGCCAGCACCGCTATGCCCGGCACTGAAGCTTTCTTT
abundance: NA
j_gene: TRBJ1-1
v_gene: TRBV6-5
d_gene: NA

CDR3aa: CASSQEPTAGVWNEQFF
CDR3nt: TGCGCCAGCAGCCAAGAGCCCACAGCGGGAGTATGGAATGAGCAGTTCTTC
abundance: NA
j_gene: TRBJ2-1
v_gene: TRBV4-1
d_gene: TRBD2

CDR3aa: CASSLWVSGNNEQFF
CDR3nt: TGTGCCAGCAGTTTATGGGTTAGCGGTAACAATGAGCAGTTCTTC
abundance: once
j_gene: TRBJ2-1
v_gene: TRBV27
d_gene: NA

CDR3aa: CASSLLPGGPYEQYF
CDR3nt: TGTGCCAGCAGTTTATTGCCAGGGGGGCCCTACGAGCAGTACTTC
abundance: NA
j_gene: TRBJ2-7
v_gene: TRBV27
d_gene: NA

CDR3aa: CASKSGGGNTGELFF
CDR3nt: TGTGCCAGCAAATCGGGAGGGGGGAACACCGGGGAGCTGTTTTTT
abundance: NA
j_gene: TRBJ2-2
v_gene: TRBV25-1
d_gene: TRBD2

CDR3aa: CASKRIAGAGNNEQFF
CDR3nt: TGTGCCAGCAAGCGGATAGCGGGAGCCGGGAACAATGAGCAGTTCTTC
abundance: NA
j_gene: TRBJ2-1
v_gene: TRBV2
d_gene: TRBD2

CDR3aa: CASSLGQDSSGYTF
CDR3nt: TGTGCCAGCAGCTTAGGACAGGATTCCTCTGGCTACACCTTC
abundance: NA
j_gene: TRBJ1-2
v_gene: TRBV7-6
d_gene: NA

CDR3aa: CASSPRDRATGELFF
CDR3nt: TGTGCCAGCAGCCCCCGGGACAGGGCCACCGGGGAGCTGTTTTTT
abundance: NA
j_gene: TRBJ2-2
v_gene: TRBV3-1/TRBV3-2
d_gene: TRBD1

CDR3aa: CASSFRVVGSSYNSPLHF
CDR3nt: TGTGCCAGCAGTTTCAGAGTTGTAGGGAGCTCCTATAATTCACCCCTCCACTTT
abundance: NA
j_gene: TRBJ1-6
v_gene: TRBV27
d_gene: NA

CDR3aa: CSVEGTSDNNEQFF
CDR3nt: TGCAGCGTTGAAGGGACTAGCGACAACAATGAGCAGTTCTTC
abundance: NA
j_gene: TRBJ2-1
v_gene: TRBV29-1
d_gene: TRBD2

CDR3aa: CASSQELAGPYEQYF
CDR3nt: TGTGCCAGCAGCCAAGAATTGGCGGGCCCCTACGAGCAGTACTTC
abundance: once
j_gene: TRBJ2-7
v_gene: TRBV4-2
d_gene: NA

CDR3aa: CASSVERGGNTEAFF
CDR3nt: TGTGCCAGCAGCGTTGAAAGGGGGGGGAACACTGAAGCTTTCTTT
abundance: once
j_gene: TRBJ1-1
v_gene: TRBV7-8
d_gene: NA

CDR3aa: CASSLWRDRGRAYEQYF
CDR3nt: TGTGCCAGCAGTTTATGGCGTGACAGGGGGAGGGCCTACGAGCAGTACTTC
abundance: NA
j_gene: TRBJ2-7
v_gene: TRBV28
d_gene: TRBD1

CDR3aa: CASSLGAGRFF
CDR3nt: TGTGCCAGCAGTTTAGGGGCGGGGAGGTTCTTC
abundance: NA
j_gene: TRBJ2-1
v_gene: TRBV12-3/TRBV12-4
d_gene: NA

CDR3aa: CASSRDLGGTQYF
CDR3nt: TGCGCCAGCAGCCGAGATTTAGGGGGGACCCAGTACTTC
abundance: NA
j_gene: TRBJ2-5
v_gene: TRBV4-1
d_gene: NA

CDR3aa: CASSHLGLASDEQFF
CDR3nt: TGCGCCAGCAGCCATTTGGGACTAGCGTCGGATGAGCAGTTCTTC
abundance: NA
j_gene: TRBJ2-1
v_gene: TRBV4-1
d_gene: TRBD2

CDR3aa: CASSYSRIAGYEQYF
CDR3nt: TGTGCCAGCAGTTACTCGCGAATAGCGGGCTACGAGCAGTACTTC
abundance: NA
j_gene: TRBJ2-7
v_gene: TRBV6-5
d_gene: TRBD2

CDR3aa: CASRDRGRSPLHF
CDR3nt: TGTGCCAGCAGGGACAGGGGGCGATCACCCCTCCACTTT
abundance: few
j_gene: TRBJ1-6
v_gene: TRBV28
d_gene: TRBD1

CDR3aa: CASSPRGLRTTGELFF
CDR3nt: TGTGCCAGCTCACCACGTGGGCTCCGAACCACCGGGGAGCTGTTTTTT
abundance: NA
j_gene: TRBJ2-2
v_gene: TRBV18
d_gene: NA

CDR3aa: CASSADRGDTQYF
CDR3nt: TGTGCCAGCAGCGCCGACAGGGGGGATACGCAGTATTTT
abundance: NA
j_gene: TRBJ2-3
v_gene: TRBV5-6
d_gene: TRBD1

CDR3aa: CASSFGAAYEQYF
CDR3nt: TGTGCCAGCAGCTTTGGGGCCGCCTACGAGCAGTACTTC
abundance: once
j_gene: TRBJ2-7
v_gene: TRBV11-2
d_gene: NA

CDR3aa: CASSSPGQGGSRDTEAFF
CDR3nt: TGTGCCAGCAGTTCCCCGGGACAGGGGGGGAGTCGGGACACTGAAGCTTTCTTT
abundance: NA
j_gene: TRBJ1-1
v_gene: TRBV28
d_gene: TRBD1

CDR3aa: CASSLTPGVFGNEQFF
CDR3nt: TGTGCCAGCAGCTTAACGCCAGGGGTATTTGGCAATGAGCAGTTCTTC
abundance: NA
j_gene: TRBJ2-1
v_gene: TRBV7-3
d_gene: NA

CDR3aa: CASRSQGWETQYF
CDR3nt: TGTGCCAGCAGGTCACAGGGTTGGGAGACCCAGTACTTC
abundance: once
j_gene: TRBJ2-5
v_gene: TRBV6-5
d_gene: NA

CDR3aa: CATRSGNTIYF
CDR3nt: TGTGCCACCAGAAGCGGAAACACCATATATTTT
abundance: NA
j_gene: TRBJ1-3
v_gene: TRBV15
d_gene: NA

CDR3aa: CASSTTGTGELFF
CDR3nt: TGTGCCAGTAGTACGACAGGGACAGGGGAGCTGTTTTTT
abundance: few
j_gene: TRBJ2-2
v_gene: TRBV19
d_gene: TRBD1

CDR3aa: CASSQDDRDSEAFF
CDR3nt: TGCGCCAGCAGCCAAGATGACAGAGACTCTGAAGCTTTCTTT
abundance: NA
j_gene: TRBJ1-1
v_gene: TRBV4-1
d_gene: NA

CDR3aa: CASSSGSGNTEAFF
CDR3nt: TGTGCCAGCAGCTCTGGGAGTGGGAACACTGAAGCTTTCTTT
abundance: NA
j_gene: TRBJ1-1
v_gene: TRBV7-3
d_gene: NA

CDR3aa: CAWSSAGGGRTYEQYF
CDR3nt: TGTGCCTGGAGTAGCGCGGGGGGTGGGAGAACCTACGAGCAGTACTTC
abundance: few
j_gene: TRBJ2-7
v_gene: TRBV30
d_gene: TRBD2